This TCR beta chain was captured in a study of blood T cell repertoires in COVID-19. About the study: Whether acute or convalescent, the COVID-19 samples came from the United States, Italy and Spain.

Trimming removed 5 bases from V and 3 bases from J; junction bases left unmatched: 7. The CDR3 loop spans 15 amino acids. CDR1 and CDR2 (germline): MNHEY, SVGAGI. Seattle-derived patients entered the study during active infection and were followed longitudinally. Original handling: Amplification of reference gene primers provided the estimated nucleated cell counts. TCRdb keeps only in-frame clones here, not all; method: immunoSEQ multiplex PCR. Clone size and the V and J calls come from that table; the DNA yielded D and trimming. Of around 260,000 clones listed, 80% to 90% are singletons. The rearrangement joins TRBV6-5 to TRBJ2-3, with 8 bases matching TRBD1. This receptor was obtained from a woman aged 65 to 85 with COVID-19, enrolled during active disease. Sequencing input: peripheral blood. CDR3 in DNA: TGTGCCAGCAGTATAATAAGACAGGGGACAGATACGCAGTATTTT. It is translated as CASSIIRQGTDTQYF.